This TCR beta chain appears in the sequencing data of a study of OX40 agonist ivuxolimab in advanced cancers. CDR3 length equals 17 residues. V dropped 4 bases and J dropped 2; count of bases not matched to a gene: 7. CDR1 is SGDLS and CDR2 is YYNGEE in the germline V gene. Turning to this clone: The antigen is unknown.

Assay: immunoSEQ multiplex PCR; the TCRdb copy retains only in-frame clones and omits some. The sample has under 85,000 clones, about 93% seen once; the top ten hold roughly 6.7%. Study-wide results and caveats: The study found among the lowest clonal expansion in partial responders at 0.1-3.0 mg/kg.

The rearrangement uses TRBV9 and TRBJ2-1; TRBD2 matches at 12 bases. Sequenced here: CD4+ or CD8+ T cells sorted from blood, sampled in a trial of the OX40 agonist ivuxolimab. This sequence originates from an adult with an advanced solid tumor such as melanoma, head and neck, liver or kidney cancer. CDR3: CASSPFRTSGTYNEQFF. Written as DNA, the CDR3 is TGTGCCAGCAGCCCTTTCCGGACTAGCGGGACCTACAATGAGCAGTTCTTC.